This TCR beta chain was profiled in a study of shared clonotypes between healthy human individuals. Study overall: For every donor, three CD4 naive, three CD4 memory, two CD8 naive and one CD8 memory plates were used. Study-level results: How much donors shared clonotypes was expected to be affected by sequencing depth.

For this clone: Its matching antigen is unknown.

Profiling relied on immunoSEQ multiplex PCR, and the TCRdb table lists in-frame clones only, not all of them. This table holds 2 million to 2.5 million clones, approximately 96% found once. Trimming cost V 4 bases and J 4 bases; bases outside gene matches: 5. The germline CDR1 and CDR2 sequences are ENHRY and SYGVKD. The CDR3 totals 16 residues. Sequenced material: naive CD4+ T cells sorted from blood. Documented subset: CD45RA+ positively selected. The V gene is TRBV10-3, the J gene TRBJ2-5; TRBD2 matches at 14 bases. This clonotype was obtained from a young man in good health. CDR3 protein: CAISGGLAGGGETQYF. The CDR3 nucleotides read TGTGCCATCAGTGGTGGACTAGCGGGAGGAGGAGAGACCCAGTACTTC.